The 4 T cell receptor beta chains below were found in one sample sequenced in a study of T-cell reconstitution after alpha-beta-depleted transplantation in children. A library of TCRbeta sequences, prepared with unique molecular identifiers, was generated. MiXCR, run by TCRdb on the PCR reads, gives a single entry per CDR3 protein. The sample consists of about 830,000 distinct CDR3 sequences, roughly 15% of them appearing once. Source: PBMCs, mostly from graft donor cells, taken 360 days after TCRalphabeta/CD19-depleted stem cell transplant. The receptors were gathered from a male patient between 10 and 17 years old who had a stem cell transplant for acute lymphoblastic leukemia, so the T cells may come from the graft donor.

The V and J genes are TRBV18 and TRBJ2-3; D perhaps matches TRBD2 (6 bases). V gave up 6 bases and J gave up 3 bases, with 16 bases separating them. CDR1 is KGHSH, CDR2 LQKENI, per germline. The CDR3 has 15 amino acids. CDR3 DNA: TGTGCCAGCTCTCCGGACTACCTGGGGACAGATACGCAGTATTTT. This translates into CASSPDYLGTDTQYF. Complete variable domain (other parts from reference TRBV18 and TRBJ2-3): NAGVMQNPRHLVRRRGQEARLRCSPMKGHSHVYWYRQLPEEGLKFMVYLQKENIIDESGMPKERFSAEFPKEGPSILRIQQVVRGDSAAYFCASSPDYLGTDTQYFGPGTRLTVL.

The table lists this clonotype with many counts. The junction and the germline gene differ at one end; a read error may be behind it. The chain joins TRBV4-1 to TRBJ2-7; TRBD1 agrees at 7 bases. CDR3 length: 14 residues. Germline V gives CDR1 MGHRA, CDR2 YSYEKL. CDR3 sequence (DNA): TGTGCCAGCAGTTTAAGGGACAGAGCCTACGAGCAGTACTTC. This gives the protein CASSLRDRAYEQYF.

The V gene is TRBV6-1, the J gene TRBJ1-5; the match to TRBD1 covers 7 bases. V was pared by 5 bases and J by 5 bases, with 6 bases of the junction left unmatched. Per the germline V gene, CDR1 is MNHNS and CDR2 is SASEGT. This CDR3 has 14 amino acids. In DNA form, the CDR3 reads TGTGCCAGCAGTCAGACAGGGTGGGATCAGCCCCAGCATTTT. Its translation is CASSQTGWDQPQHF.

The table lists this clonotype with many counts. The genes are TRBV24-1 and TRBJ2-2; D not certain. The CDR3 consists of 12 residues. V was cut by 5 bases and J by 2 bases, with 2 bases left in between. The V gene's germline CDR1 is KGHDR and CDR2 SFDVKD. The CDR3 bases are TGTGCCACCAGTGCAAACACCGGGGAGCTGTTTTTT. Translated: CATSANTGELFF.